This paragraph covers one TCR beta chain sequence. Its target antigen remains unknown. No quality values exist for individual bases; no much larger clone is one base distant. The CDR3 starts with the cysteine, ends with the phenylalanine, and has 16 residues. Only the CDR3 portion is preserved as DNA: 48 bases, with reading frame beginning at the first base. The V end gives up 0 bases and the J end 4 bases, leaving 3 bases in the junction not matched to a gene. CDR1 and CDR2, looked up from the germline V gene, are SGHTA and FQGNSA. TCRbeta CDR3 regions were amplified from genomic DNA using the immunoSEQ Assay, a bias-controlled multiplex PCR. The study's own analysis went as follows. Nucleated cell counts per sample were estimated from amplification of reference gene primers within the assay. To quantify the absolute abundance of each unique TCRbeta CDR3 rearrangement, sequence reads were collapsed and filtered. Productive Simpson clonality was computed per sample as the square root of Simpson's diversity index over productive rearrangements. TCRdb re-hosts the immuneACCESS table, in-frame sequences only. Its copies lack some clones; in the studies checked, an unresolved V gene accounts for under half of them, and the cause for the rest is not known. D and trimming were read from the DNA, whereas the V and J calls and clone size are those reported in that table. This sample lists about 160,000 clones; 92% were detected once. About 5.3% of the sample lies in the top ten.

At one collaborating source in Seattle, patients were enrolled during active infection and were followed longitudinally through the course of disease. Collaborating institutions collected whole blood in K2EDTA tubes following their own protocols. For TCRbeta analysis, collaborators shipped samples in one of three forms: frozen whole blood, isolated PBMCs, or DNA extracted from either of those sample types. This sample stems from a study of blood T cell repertoires in COVID-19 (dated by TCRdb to 2020 to 2021). About the investigation overall: Samples from collaborators originated in the United States, Italy and Spain and spanned both the acute and convalescent phases of COVID-19. HLA class I and class II types, where available, came from metadata supplied by the sample provider rather than from assay-based typing. The sample metadata nearly always contained a de-identified subject ID, COVID-19 status, age in years and sex. A freely available public database, intended as a resource for researchers studying the immune response to SARS-CoV-2, is where the repertoires were released. The dataset comprised deeply sampled blood TCRbeta repertoires from subjects exposed to, actively infected with, or recovered from COVID-19. The samples were drawn from the first 160 participants of the ongoing ImmuneRACE study and from 950 to 1,500 subjects provided by 6 global collaborators. The material from the prospective study consisted of cDNA or gDNA derived from T cells, B-cell-depleted T cells, or PBMCs.

Findings and caveats that apply to the study as a whole: Clinical and demographic metadata were provided uncurated, with the amount varying by source and participant.

This TCR was recovered from a man younger than 45 with COVID-19, enrolled during active disease. What was sequenced was peripheral blood. The rearrangement joined TRBV7-2 to TRBJ1-6; the central 7 bases match TRBD1. Here the CDR3 is given as CASSLAGGAYNSPLHF. The DNA is TGTGCCAGCAGCTTAGCAGGGGGCGCATATAATTCACCCCTCCACTTT.